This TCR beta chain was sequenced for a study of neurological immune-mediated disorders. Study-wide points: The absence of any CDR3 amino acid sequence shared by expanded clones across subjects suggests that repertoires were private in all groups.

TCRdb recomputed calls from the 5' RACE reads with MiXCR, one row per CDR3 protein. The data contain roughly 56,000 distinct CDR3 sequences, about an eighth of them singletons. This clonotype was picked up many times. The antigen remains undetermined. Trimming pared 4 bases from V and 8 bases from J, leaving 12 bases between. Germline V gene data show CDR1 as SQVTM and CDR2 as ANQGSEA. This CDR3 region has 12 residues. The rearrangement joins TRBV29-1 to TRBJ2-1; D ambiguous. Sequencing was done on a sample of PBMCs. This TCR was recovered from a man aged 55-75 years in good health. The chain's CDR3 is CSVAVGRDEQFF. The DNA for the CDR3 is TGCAGCGTTGCGGTAGGGCGCGATGAGCAGTTCTTC.